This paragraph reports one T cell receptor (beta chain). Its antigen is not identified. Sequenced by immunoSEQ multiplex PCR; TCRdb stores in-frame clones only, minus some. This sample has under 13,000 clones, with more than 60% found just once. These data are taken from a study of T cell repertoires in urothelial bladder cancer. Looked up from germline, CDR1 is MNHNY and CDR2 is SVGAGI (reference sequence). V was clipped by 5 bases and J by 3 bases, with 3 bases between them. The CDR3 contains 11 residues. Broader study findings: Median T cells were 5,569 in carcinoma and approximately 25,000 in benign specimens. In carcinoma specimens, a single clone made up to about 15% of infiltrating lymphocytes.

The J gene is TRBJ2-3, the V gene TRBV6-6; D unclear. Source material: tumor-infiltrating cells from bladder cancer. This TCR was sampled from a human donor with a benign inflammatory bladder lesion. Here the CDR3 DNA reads TGTGCCAGCAGTCAAACAGATACGCAGTATTTT. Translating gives CASSQTDTQYF.